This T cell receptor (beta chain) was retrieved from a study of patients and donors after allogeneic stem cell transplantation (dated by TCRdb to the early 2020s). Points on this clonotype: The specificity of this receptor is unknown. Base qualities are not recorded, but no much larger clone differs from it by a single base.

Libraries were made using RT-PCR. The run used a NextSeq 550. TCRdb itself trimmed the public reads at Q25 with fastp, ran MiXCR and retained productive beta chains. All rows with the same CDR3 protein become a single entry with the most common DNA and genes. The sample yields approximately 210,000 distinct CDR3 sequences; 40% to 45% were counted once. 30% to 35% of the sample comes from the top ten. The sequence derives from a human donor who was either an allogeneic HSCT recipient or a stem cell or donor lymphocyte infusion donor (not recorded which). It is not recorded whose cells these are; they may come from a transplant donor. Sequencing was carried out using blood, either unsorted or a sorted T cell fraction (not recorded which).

The CDR3: CASSYTTGYTGELFF. The nucleotides are TGTGCCAGCAGTTACACCACAGGGTACACCGGGGAGCTGTTTTTT. This chain joins TRBV12-3 or TRBV12-4 to TRBJ2-2, with a tentative D gene TRBD1 over 6 matching bases. V is clipped by 4 bases and J by 3 bases, and the sequence between their germline boundaries is 12 bases long. The CDR3 covers 15 residues, taking in both the cysteine and the phenylalanine. The CDR3 DNA has 45 bases and is translated from base 1.